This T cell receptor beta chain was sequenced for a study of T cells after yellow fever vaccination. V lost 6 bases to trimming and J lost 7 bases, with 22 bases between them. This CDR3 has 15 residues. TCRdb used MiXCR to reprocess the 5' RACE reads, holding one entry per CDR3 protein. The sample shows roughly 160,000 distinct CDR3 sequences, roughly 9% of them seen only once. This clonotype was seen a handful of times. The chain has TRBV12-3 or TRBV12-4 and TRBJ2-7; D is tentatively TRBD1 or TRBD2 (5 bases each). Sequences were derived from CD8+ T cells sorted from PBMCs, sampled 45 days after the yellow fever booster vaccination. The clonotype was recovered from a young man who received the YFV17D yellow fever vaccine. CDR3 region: CASSYLREHTGEQYF. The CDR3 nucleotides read TGTGCCAGCAGCTACCTCAGGGAACACACGGGGGAGCAGTACTTC.